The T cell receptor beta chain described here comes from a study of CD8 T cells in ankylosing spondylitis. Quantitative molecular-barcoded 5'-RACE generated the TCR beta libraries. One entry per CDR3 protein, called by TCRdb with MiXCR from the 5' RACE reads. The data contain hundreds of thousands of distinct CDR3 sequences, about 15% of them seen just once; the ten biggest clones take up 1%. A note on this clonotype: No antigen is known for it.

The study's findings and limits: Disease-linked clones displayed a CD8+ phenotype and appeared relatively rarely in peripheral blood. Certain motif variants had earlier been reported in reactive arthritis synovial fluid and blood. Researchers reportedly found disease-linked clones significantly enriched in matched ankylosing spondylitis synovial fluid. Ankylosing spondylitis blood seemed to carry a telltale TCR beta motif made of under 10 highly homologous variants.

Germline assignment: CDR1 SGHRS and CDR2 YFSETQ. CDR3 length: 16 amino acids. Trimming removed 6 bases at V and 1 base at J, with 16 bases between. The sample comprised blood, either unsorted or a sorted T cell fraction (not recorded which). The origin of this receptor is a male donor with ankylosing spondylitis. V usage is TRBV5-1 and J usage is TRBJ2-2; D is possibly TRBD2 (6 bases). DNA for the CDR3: TGCGCCAGCACGGGCGGGGTGCGGGAGAACACCGGGGAGCTGTTTTTT. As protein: CASTGGVRENTGELFF.